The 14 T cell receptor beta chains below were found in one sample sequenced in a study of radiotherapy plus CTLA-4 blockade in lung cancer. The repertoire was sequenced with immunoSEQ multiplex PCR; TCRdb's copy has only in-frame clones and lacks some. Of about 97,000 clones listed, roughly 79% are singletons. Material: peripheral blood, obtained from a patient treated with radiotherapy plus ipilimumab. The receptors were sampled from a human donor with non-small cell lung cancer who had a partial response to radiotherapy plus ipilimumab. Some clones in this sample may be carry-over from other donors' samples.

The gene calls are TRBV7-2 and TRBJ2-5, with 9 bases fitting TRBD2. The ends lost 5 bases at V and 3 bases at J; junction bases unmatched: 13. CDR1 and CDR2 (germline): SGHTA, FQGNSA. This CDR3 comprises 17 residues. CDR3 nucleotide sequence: TGTGCCAGCAGCCGCCGGAAGGGCGGGGGGGCGGAAGAGACCCAGTACTTC. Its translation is CASSRRKGGGAEETQYF.

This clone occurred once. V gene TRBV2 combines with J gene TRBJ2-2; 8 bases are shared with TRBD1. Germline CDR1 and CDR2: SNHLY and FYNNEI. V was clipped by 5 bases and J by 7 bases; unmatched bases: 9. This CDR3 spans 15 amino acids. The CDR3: CASSTQLTGVGELFF. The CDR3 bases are TGTGCCAGCAGTACCCAACTGACAGGGGTCGGGGAGCTGTTTTTT.

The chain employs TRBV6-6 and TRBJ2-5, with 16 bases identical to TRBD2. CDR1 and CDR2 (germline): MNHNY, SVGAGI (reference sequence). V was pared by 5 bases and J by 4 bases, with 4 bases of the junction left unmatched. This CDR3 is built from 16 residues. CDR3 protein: CASSRGLAGGRETQYF. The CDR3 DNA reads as TGTGCCAGCAGTAGGGGACTAGCGGGGGGGCGAGAGACCCAGTACTTC.

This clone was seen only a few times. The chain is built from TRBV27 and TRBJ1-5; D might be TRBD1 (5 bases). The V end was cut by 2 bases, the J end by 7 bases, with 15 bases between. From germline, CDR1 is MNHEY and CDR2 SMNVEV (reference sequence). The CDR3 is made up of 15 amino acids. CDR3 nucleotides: TGTGCCAGCAGTTTAGGAGGGGCTTTAGGGCAGCCCCAGCATTTT. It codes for CASSLGGALGQPQHF.

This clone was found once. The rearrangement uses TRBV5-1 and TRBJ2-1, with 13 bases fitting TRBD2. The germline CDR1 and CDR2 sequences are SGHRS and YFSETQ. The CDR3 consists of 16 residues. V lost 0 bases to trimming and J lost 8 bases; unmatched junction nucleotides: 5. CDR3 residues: CASSLDVGLAGDEQFF. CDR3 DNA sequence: TGCGCCAGCAGCTTGGATGTCGGACTAGCGGGAGATGAGCAGTTCTTC.

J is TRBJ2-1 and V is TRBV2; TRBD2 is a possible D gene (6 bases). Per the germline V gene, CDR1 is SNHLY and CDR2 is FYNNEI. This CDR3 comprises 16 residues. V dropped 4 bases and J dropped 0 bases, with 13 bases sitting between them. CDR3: CASSATRHRSYNEQFF. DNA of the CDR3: TGTGCCAGCAGTGCGACTAGACACCGCTCCTACAATGAGCAGTTCTTC.

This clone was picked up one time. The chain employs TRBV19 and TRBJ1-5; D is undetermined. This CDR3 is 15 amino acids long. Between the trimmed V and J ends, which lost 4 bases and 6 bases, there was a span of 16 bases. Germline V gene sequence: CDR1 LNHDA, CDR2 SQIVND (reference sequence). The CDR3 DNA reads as TGTGCCAGTAGTAGACCAGCAACACGGGGTCAGCCCCAGCATTTT. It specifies CASSRPATRGQPQHF.

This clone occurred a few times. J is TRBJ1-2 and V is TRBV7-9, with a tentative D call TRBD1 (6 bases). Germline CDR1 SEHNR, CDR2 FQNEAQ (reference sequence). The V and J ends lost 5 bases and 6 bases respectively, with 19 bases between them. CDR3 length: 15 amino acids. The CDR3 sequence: CASSDTGFSRDGYTF. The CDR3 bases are TGTGCCAGCAGCGATACAGGGTTCTCTAGAGATGGCTACACCTTC.

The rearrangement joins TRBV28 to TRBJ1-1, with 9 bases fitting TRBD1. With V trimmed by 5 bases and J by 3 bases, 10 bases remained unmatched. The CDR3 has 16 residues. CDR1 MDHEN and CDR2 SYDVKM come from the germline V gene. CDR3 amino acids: CASSAGTGSRDTEAFF. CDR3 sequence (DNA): TGTGCCAGCAGTGCAGGGACAGGGTCCCGTGACACTGAAGCTTTCTTT. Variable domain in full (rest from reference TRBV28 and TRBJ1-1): DVKVTQSSRYLVKRTGEKVFLECVQDMDHENMFWYRQDPGLGLRLIYFSYDVKMKEKGDIPEGYSVSREKKERFSLILESASTNQTSMYLCASSAGTGSRDTEAFFGQGTRLTVV.

CDR3 residues: CASSLAGVPADTQYF. Here the CDR3 DNA reads TGCGCCAGCAGCTTGGCGGGAGTCCCCGCAGATACGCAGTATTTT. This sequence joins TRBV5-1 and TRBJ2-3, with a weak D call TRBD2 (6 bases). Trimming took 0 bases from V and 4 from J, leaving 12 bases between them. The CDR3 covers 15 residues. The germline V gene has CDR1 SGHRS and CDR2 YFSETQ.

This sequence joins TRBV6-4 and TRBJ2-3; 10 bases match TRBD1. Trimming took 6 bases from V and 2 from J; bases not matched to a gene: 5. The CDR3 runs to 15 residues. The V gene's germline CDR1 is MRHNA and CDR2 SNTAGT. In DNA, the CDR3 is TGTGCCAGCAGCGGACAGGGGGGTCCCACAGATACGCAGTATTTT. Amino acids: CASSGQGGPTDTQYF.

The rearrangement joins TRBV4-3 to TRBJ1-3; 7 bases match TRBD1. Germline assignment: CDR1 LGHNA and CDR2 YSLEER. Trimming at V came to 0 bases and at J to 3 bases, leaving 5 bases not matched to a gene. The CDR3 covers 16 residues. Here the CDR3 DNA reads TGCGCCAGCAGCCAAGACGACAGGGCGGTTGGAAACACCATATATTTT. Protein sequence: CASSQDDRAVGNTIYF.

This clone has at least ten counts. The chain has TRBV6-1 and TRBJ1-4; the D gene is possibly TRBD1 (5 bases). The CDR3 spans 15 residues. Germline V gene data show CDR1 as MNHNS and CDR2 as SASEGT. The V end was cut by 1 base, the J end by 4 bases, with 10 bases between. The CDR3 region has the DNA TGTGCCAGCAGTGAAGACAGGAGAGTTAATGAAAAACTGTTTTTT. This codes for CASSEDRRVNEKLFF.

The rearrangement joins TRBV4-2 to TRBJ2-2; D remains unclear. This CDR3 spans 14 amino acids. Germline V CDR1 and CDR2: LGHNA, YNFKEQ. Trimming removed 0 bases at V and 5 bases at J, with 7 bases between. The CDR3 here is CASSQDYRTGELFF. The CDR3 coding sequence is TGTGCCAGCAGCCAAGATTACCGGACCGGGGAGCTGTTTTTT.